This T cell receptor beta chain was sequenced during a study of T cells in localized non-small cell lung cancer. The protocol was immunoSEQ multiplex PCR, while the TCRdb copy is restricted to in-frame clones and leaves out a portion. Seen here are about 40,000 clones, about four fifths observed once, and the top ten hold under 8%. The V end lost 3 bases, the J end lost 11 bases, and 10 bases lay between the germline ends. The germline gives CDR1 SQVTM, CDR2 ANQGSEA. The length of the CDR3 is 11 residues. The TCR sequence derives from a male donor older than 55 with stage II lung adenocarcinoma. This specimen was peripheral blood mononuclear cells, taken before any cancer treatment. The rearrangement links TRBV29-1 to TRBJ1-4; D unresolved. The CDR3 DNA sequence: TGCAGCGTTGATGGGTTGGGGAAACTGTTTTTT. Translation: CSVDGLGKLFF.